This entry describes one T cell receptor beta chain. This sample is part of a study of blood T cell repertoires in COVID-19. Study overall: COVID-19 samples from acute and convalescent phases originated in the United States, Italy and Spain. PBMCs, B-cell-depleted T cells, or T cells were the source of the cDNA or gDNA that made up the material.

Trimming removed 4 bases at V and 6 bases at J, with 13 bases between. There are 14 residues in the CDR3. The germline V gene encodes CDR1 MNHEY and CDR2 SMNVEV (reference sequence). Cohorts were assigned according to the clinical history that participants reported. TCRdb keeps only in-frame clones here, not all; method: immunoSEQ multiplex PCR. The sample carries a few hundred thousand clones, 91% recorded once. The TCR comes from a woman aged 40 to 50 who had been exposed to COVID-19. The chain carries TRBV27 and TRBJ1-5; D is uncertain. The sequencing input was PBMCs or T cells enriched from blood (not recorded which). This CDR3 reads CASSSGGLGQPQHF. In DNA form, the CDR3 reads TGTGCCAGCAGTTCGGGAGGTCTCGGTCAGCCCCAGCATTTT.